The clone carrying this T cell receptor (beta chain) occurred many times. TCRbeta library construction was performed incorporating unique molecular identifiers. Each CDR3 protein is one row after TCRdb ran MiXCR on the PCR reads. In the table there are fewer than 200,000 distinct CDR3 sequences, roughly 7.5% of which are singletons. This CDR3 has 12 amino acids. Germline V lookup: CDR1 SQVTM, CDR2 ANQGSEA. V lost 3 bases and J 3 bases, leaving 6 bases between the germline ends. These data belong to a study of T-cell reconstitution after alpha-beta-depleted transplantation in children. The origin of this receptor is a human donor who donated a stem cell graft to a child with Wiskott-Aldrich syndrome. The starting material was PBMCs from the stem cell graft donor, obtained from the stem cell graft. The rearrangement joins TRBV29-1 to TRBJ2-1; D remains ambiguous. The CDR3 reads CSVDGIYNEQFF. CDR3 sequence (DNA): TGCAGCGTTGATGGCATCTACAATGAGCAGTTCTTC.